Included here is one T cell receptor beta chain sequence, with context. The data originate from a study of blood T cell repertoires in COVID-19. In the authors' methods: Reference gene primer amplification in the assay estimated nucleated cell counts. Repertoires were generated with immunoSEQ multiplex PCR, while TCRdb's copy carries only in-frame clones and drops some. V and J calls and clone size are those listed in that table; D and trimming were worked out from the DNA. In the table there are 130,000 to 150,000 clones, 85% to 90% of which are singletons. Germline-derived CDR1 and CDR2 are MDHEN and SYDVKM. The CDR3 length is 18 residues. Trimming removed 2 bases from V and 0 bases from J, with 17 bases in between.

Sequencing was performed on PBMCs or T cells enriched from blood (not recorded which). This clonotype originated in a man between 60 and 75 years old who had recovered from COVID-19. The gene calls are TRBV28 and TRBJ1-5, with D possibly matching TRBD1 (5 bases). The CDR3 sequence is CASSLAPMDMNSNQPQHF. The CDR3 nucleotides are TGTGCCAGCAGTTTAGCCCCAATGGACATGAATAGCAATCAGCCCCAGCATTTT.